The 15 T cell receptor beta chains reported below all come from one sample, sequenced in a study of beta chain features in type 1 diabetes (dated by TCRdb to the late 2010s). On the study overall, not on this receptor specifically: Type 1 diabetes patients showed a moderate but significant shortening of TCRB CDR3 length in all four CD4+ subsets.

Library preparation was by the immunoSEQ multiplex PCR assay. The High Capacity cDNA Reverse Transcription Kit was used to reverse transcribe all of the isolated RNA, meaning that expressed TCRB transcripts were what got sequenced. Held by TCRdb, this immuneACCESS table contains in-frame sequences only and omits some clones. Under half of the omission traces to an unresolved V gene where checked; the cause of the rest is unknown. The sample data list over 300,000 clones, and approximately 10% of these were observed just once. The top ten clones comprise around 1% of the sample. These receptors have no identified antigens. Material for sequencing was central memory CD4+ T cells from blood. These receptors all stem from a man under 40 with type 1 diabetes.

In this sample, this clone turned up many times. For the CDR3, the DNA is TGTGCCAGCAGCGTGAGCAATCAGCCCCAGCATTTT. It encodes CASSVSNQPQHF. The rearrangement links TRBV2 to TRBJ1-5; D unresolved. Germline assignment: CDR1 SNHLY and CDR2 FYNNEI. The CDR3 spans 12 residues. Between the trimmed V and J ends, which lost 6 bases and 1 base, there was a span of 4 bases.

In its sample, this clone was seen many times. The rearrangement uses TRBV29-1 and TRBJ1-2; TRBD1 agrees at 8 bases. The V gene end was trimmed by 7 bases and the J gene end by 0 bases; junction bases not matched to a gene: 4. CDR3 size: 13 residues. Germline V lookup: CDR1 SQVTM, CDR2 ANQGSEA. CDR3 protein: CSAGQGTNYGYTF. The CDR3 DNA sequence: TGCAGCGCAGGACAGGGCACTAACTATGGCTACACCTTC. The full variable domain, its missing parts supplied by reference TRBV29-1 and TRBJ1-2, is SAVISQKPSRDICQRGTSLTIQCQVDSQVTMMFWYRQQPGQSLTLIATANQGSEATYESGFVIDKFPISRPNLTFSTLTVSNMSPEDSSIYLCSAGQGTNYGYTFGSGTRLTVV.

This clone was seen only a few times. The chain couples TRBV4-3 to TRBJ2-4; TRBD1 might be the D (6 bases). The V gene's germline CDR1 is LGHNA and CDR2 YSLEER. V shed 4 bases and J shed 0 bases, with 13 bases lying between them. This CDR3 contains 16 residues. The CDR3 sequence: CASSRRDIQAKNIQYF. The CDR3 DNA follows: TGCGCCAGCAGCCGCCGGGACATCCAAGCCAAAAACATTCAGTACTTC.

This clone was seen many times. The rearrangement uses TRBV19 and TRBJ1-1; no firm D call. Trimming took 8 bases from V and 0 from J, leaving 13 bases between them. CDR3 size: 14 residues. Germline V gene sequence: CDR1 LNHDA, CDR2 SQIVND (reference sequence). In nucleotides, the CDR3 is TGTGCCAGTGGACTCCGGGAGGTGAACACTGAAGCTTTCTTT. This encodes CASGLREVNTEAFF.

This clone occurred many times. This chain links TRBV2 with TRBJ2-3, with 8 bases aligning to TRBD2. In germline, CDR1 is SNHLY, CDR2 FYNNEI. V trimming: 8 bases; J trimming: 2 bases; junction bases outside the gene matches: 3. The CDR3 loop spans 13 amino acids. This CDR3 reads CASGREVTDTQYF. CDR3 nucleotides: TGTGCCAGCGGGCGGGAGGTCACAGATACGCAGTATTTT. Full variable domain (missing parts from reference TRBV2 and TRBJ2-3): EPEVTQTPSHQVTQMGQEVILRCVPISNHLYFYWYRQILGQKVEFLVSFYNNEISEKSEIFDDQFSVERPDGSNFTLKIRSTKLEDSAMYFCASGREVTDTQYFGPGTRLTVL.

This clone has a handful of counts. The DNA for the CDR3 is TGTGCCAGCAGCCCCGGGGACATCGTGTCCTACGAGCAGTACTTC. Translation: CASSPGDIVSYEQYF. J is TRBJ2-7 and V is TRBV9; TRBD1 is a possible D gene (6 bases). The CDR3 loop spans 15 amino acids. Trimming shortened V by 4 bases and J by 1 base, and 15 bases separated the two germline ends. CDR1 is SGDLS, CDR2 YYNGEE, per germline.

CDR3 protein: CSAWANYEQYF. The DNA of the CDR3 is TGCAGTGCTTGGGCCAACTACGAGCAGTACTTC. This chain uses TRBV20-1 with TRBJ2-7; D unresolved. The CDR3 extends over 11 amino acids. The germline V gene encodes CDR1 DFQATT and CDR2 SNEGSKA (reference sequence). The germline V and J ends were trimmed by 5 bases and 3 bases, with 8 bases remaining between them.

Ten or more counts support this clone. The CDR3 region is CSVEGHSYEQYF. The DNA for the CDR3 is TGCAGCGTTGAAGGCCACTCCTACGAGCAGTACTTC. The genes are TRBV29-1 and TRBJ2-7; no clear D gene. Germline V gene lookup returns CDR1 SQVTM and CDR2 ANQGSEA. This CDR3 comprises 12 residues. V lost 1 base and J lost 0, with 4 bases in between.

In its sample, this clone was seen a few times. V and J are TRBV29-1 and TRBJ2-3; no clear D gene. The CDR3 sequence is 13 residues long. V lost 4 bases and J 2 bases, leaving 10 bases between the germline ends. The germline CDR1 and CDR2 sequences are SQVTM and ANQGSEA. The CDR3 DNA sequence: TGCAGCGTTGCGACTGGATTCACAGATACGCAGTATTTT. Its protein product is CSVATGFTDTQYF.

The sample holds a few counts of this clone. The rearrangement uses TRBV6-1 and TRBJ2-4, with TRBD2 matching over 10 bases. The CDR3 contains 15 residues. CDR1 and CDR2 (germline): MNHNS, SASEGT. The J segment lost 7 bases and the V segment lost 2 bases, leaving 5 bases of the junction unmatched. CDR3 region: CASSERRAGGNIQYF. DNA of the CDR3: TGTGCCAGCAGTGAAAGGCGAGCGGGGGGGAACATTCAGTACTTC.

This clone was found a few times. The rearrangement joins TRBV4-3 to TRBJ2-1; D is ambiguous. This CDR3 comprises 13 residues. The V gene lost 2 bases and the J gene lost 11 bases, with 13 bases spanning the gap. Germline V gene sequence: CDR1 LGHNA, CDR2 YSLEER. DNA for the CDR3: TGCGCCAGCAGCCAATTTGGAACTCGTCAGCAGTTCTTC. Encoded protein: CASSQFGTRQQFF.

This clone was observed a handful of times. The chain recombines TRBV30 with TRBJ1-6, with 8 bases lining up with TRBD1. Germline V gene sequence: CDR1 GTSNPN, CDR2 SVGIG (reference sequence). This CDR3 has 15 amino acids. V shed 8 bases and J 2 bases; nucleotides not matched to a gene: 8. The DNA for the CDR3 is TGTGCCGGTAAAGCGACAGGGGCCTATAATTCACCCCTCCACTTT. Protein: CAGKATGAYNSPLHF.

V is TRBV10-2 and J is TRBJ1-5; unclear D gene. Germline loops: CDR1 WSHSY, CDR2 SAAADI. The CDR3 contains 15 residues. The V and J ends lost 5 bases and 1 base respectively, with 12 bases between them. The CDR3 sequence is CASSPAHESNQPQHF. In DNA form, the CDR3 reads TGCGCCAGCAGTCCAGCGCACGAAAGCAATCAGCCCCAGCATTTT.

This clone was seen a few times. The CDR3 protein is CASRMDTSTGELFF. For the CDR3, the DNA is TGTGCCAGCAGAATGGACACGTCCACCGGGGAGCTGTTTTTT. This chain uses TRBV6-5 with TRBJ2-2; weak D call: TRBD1 (5 bases). This CDR3 has 14 amino acids. V was shortened by 6 bases and J by 4 bases, with 12 bases between the two germline ends. The V gene's germline CDR1 is MNHEY and CDR2 SVGAGI.

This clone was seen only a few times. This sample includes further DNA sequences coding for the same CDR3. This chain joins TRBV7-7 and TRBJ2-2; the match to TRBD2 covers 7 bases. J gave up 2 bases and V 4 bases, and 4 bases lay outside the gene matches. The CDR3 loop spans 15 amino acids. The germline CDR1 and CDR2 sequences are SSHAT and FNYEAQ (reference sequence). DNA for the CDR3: TGTGCCAGCAGCTCGAGCGGGGTTAACACCGGGGAGCTGTTTTTT. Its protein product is CASSSSGVNTGELFF.